This TCR beta chain was captured by sequencing in a study of blood T cell repertoires in COVID-19. Overall study: Donors in the United States, Italy and Spain gave samples during acute or convalescent COVID-19. PBMCs, B-cell-depleted T cells, or T cells provided the cDNA or gDNA that made up the material.

Here immunoSEQ multiplex PCR was the method, and the copy in TCRdb shows in-frame clones only, minus some. The sample records around 130,000 clones, around 85% being singletons. This CDR3 contains 14 residues. The germline V gene encodes CDR1 SGHRS and CDR2 YFSETQ. V lost 4 bases to trimming and J lost 0 bases, with 10 bases between them. Sequencing used peripheral blood. This sequence was found in a woman in her 50s with acute or convalescent COVID-19. The J gene is TRBJ1-1, the V gene TRBV5-1, with D perhaps matching TRBD1 (6 bases). CDR3 nucleotides: TGCGCCAGCAGCGTCGAGGGGGTGAACACTGAAGCTTTCTTT. This sequence encodes CASSVEGVNTEAFF.